This record covers a single TCR beta chain. The data were obtained in a study of identifying expanded T cells in peripheral blood. Generated by immunoSEQ multiplex PCR, the TCRdb table keeps only in-frame clones and is missing some. The sample lists more than 90,000 clones, roughly 87% seen once, with about a sixth in the top ten. This receptor was taken from a person aged 18-70 years in good health. Material for sequencing was blood.

CDR3 sequence (DNA): TGTGCCAGCAGTGATGGGAGCGGGGGGCACAATGAGCAGTTCTTC. Translating gives CASSDGSGGHNEQFF. The J gene is TRBJ2-1, the V gene TRBV6-1, with TRBD2 matching over 9 bases. V lost 3 bases and J lost 5; bases outside the gene matches: 5. The CDR3 loop spans 15 amino acids. CDR1 MNHNS and CDR2 SASEGT come from the germline V gene.